This T cell receptor (beta chain) stems from a study of T cells expressing NK-cell markers. From germline, CDR1 is LNHDA and CDR2 SQIVND (reference sequence). The CDR3 loop spans 14 amino acids. For TCR beta, cDNA was produced by 5'RACE template switching with UMIs. With the 5' RACE reads reprocessed, TCRdb shows one record per CDR3 protein and no DNA. Its clone listing holds 500,000 to 600,000 distinct CDR3 sequences. The source material was blood T cells: a sorted CD56 or NKG2C T cell subset, CD4+ or CD8+ T cells, or bulk PBMC T cells (not recorded which). The V call is TRBV19, the J call TRBJ2-7; the D gene TCRdb calls, TRBD1, cannot be checked with no DNA. This receptor was identified in a man aged 18 to 30 in good health. CDR3 sequence reads: CASRSGQGVYEQYF.